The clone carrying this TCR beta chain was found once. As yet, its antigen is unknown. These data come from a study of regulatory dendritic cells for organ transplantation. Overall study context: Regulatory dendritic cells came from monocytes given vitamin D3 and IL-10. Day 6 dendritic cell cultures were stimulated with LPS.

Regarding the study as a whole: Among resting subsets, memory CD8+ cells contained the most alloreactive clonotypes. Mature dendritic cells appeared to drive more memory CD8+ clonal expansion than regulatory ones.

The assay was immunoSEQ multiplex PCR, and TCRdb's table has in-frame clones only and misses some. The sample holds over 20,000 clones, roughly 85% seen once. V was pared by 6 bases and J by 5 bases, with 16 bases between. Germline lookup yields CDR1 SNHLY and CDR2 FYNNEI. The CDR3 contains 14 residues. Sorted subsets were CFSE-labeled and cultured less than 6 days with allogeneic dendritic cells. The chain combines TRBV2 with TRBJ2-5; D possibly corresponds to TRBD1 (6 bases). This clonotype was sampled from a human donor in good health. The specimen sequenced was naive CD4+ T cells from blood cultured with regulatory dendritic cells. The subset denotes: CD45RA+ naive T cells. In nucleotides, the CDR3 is TGTGCCAGCAGCCGGACAGCGCCTTGGGAGACCCAGTACTTC. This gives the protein CASSRTAPWETQYF.